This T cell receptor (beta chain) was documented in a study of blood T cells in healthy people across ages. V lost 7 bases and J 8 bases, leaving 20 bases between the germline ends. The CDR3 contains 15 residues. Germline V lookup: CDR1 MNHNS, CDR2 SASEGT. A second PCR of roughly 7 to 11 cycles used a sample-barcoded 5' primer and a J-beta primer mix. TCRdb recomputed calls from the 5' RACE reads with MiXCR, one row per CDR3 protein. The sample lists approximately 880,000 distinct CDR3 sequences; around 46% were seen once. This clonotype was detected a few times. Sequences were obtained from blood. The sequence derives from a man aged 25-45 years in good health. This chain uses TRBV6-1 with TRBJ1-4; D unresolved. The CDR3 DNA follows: TGTGCCAGCACCGGAGGGTCGGCAGAGCCGGAAAAACTGTTTTTT. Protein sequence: CASTGGSAEPEKLFF.